The 32 T cell receptor beta chains listed next were all sequenced from one sample in a study of T cell responses to AZD1222 COVID-19 vaccine. Measured with immunoSEQ multiplex PCR; TCRdb has only the in-frame clones, and not every one. This table has fewer than 85,000 clones, 85% to 90% appearing once. The material sequenced was peripheral blood, taken 28 days after the second dose of the MenACWY control vaccine. These receptors all stem from an adult who received the MenACWY meningococcal vaccine as a control.

This chain uses TRBV4-1 with TRBJ1-3; D not certain. The ends were cut back, 1 base at V and 1 base at J, with 8 bases in the middle. CDR3 length: 15 amino acids. CDR1 is MGHRA and CDR2 is YSYEKL in the germline V gene. CDR3 bases: TGCGCCAGCAGCCAAGGGGTGGTATCTGGAAACACCATATATTTT. It is translated as CASSQGVVSGNTIYF.

The table lists this clone with a count of one. This sequence joins TRBV28 and TRBJ1-4; D is uncertain. The V end lost 6 bases, the J end lost 0 bases, and 11 bases lay between the germline ends. Germline V gene sequence: CDR1 MDHEN, CDR2 SYDVKM. The CDR3 sequence is 15 residues long. The CDR3 here is CASRPTVATNEKLFF. The CDR3, as DNA: TGTGCCAGCAGGCCCACGGTTGCAACTAATGAAAAACTGTTTTTT.

The chain uses TRBV7-9 and TRBJ2-7, with 13 bases lining up with TRBD2. Trimming took 8 bases from V and 6 from J; bases not matched to a gene: 13. CDR1 and CDR2 from the germline V gene are SEHNR and FQNEAQ (reference sequence). CDR3 length equals 16 residues. The CDR3 region is CASQLSGGLAGAEQYF. The CDR3, as DNA: TGTGCCAGCCAATTATCCGGAGGACTAGCGGGAGCCGAGCAGTACTTC.

The genes are TRBV7-6 and TRBJ1-1; possibly TRBD1 for D (5 bases). Germline CDR1 reads SGHVS; CDR2 reads FNYEAQ. This CDR3 has 16 residues. Trimming stripped 4 bases from V and 1 base from J, with 16 bases between. The CDR3 protein is CASSSWVRGGNTEAFF. CDR3 sequence (DNA): TGTGCCAGCAGCTCCTGGGTACGGGGGGGGAACACTGAAGCTTTCTTT.

V and J are TRBV4-2 and TRBJ2-2, with TRBD2 identical over 10 bases. CDR3 length: 14 residues. CDR1 and CDR2 from the germline V gene are LGHNA and YNFKEQ. The J segment lost 6 bases and the V segment lost 6 bases, leaving 4 bases of the junction unmatched. CDR3 amino acids: CASRLAGEAGELFF. The CDR3 nucleotides are TGTGCCAGCAGGCTAGCGGGGGAGGCCGGGGAGCTGTTTTTT.

The rearrangement uses TRBV5-1 and TRBJ2-3; 7 nucleotides agree with TRBD2. This CDR3 has 14 amino acids. Germline CDR1 reads SGHRS; CDR2 reads YFSETQ. Losses at the gene ends were 0 bases for V and 5 bases for J; bases not matched to a gene: 3. The CDR3 nucleotides are TGCGCCAGCAGCTTGGGGGCTAGCGGAGATACGCAGTATTTT. Residues: CASSLGASGDTQYF.

The chain combines TRBV5-1 with TRBJ1-4; 7 bases are a match to TRBD1. V trimming: 3 bases; J trimming: 3 bases; junction bases outside the gene matches: 2. The CDR3 runs 14 residues. The germline CDR1 and CDR2 sequences are SGHRS and YFSETQ. The CDR3 sequence is CASSYGTANEKLFF. In DNA, the CDR3 is TGCGCCAGCAGCTACGGGACAGCTAATGAAAAACTGTTTTTT. Based on the CDR3 plus reference TRBV5-1 and TRBJ1-4, the full variable domain is KAGVTQTPRYLIKTRGQQVTLSCSPISGHRSVSWYQQTPGQGLQFLFEYFSETQRNKGNFPGRFSGRQFSNSRSEMNVSTLELGDSALYLCASSYGTANEKLFFGSGTQLSVL.

The count of this clone is one. The CDR3: CASSEGSNQPQHF. For the CDR3, the DNA is TGTGCCAGCAGCGAGGGCAGCAATCAGCCCCAGCATTTT. The V call is TRBV9, the J call TRBJ1-5, with D unresolved. From germline, CDR1 is SGDLS and CDR2 YYNGEE. Trimming left V 3 bases short and J 1 base short, with 5 bases between. This CDR3 is 13 amino acids long.

This chain connects TRBV6-5 to TRBJ1-5, with TRBD1 matching 9 bases. With V trimmed by 10 bases and J by 7 bases, 5 bases remained unmatched. Per germline, CDR1 MNHEY and CDR2 SVGAGI. CDR3 length: 12 amino acids. CDR3: CATKTGGQPQHF. The CDR3 bases are TGTGCCACGAAGACAGGGGGACAGCCCCAGCATTTT.

The chain couples TRBV7-3 to TRBJ1-2; 10 nucleotides line up with TRBD1. V shed 3 bases, J shed 3 bases, and the junction held 4 bases outside the gene matches. This CDR3 is built from 15 residues. Germline V gives CDR1 SGHTA, CDR2 FQGTGA. The chain's CDR3 is CASSLTGTGDYGYTF. CDR3 coding DNA: TGTGCCAGCAGCTTGACGGGGACAGGGGACTATGGCTACACCTTC. Full variable domain (outside the CDR3, taken from reference TRBV7-3 and TRBJ1-2): GAGVSQTPSNKVTEKGKYVELRCDPISGHTALYWYRQSLGQGPEFLIYFQGTGAADDSGLPNDRFFAVRPEGSVSTLKIQRTERGDSAVYLCASSLTGTGDYGYTFGSGTRLTVV.

The V and J genes are TRBV5-5 and TRBJ1-5; D possibly corresponds to TRBD1 (6 bases). The CDR3 length is 14 residues. V lost 4 bases, J lost 7 bases, and 15 bases lay in between. In germline, CDR1 is SGHKS, CDR2 YYEKEE (reference sequence). CDR3 region: CASSTGTLEQPQHF. The DNA of the CDR3 is TGTGCCAGCAGCACCGGGACACTGGAACAGCCCCAGCATTTT.

The chain is built from TRBV19 and TRBJ1-2; D not certain. The CDR3 length is 16 residues. Germline lookup yields CDR1 LNHDA and CDR2 SQIVND (reference sequence). The V end was cut by 0 bases, the J end by 0 bases, with 11 bases between. The CDR3 here is CASSIDMAAANYGYTF. CDR3 bases: TGTGCCAGTAGTATAGACATGGCAGCAGCTAACTATGGCTACACCTTC. Supplemented by reference TRBV19 and TRBJ1-2, the full variable domain reads DGGITQSPKYLFRKEGQNVTLSCEQNLNHDAMYWYRQDPGQGLRLIYYSQIVNDFQKGDIAEGYSVSREKKESFPLTVTSAQKNPTAFYLCASSIDMAAANYGYTFGSGTRLTVV.

This chain connects TRBV6-5 to TRBJ2-1; perhaps TRBD2 as D (6 bases). Germline loops: CDR1 MNHEY, CDR2 SVGAGI. Trimming took 0 bases from V and 10 from J, leaving 13 bases between them. There are 14 residues in the CDR3. Here the CDR3 DNA reads TGTGCCAGCAGTTACTCGCGGGAAGGAGGGGAGCAGTTCTTC. It yields the protein CASSYSREGGEQFF.

The CDR3 sequence is CASSISANEKLFF. The CDR3 DNA reads as TGTGCCAGTAGTATTTCGGCTAATGAAAAACTGTTTTTT. V usage is TRBV19 and J usage is TRBJ1-4; D is undetermined. The germline V gene encodes CDR1 LNHDA and CDR2 SQIVND (reference sequence). This CDR3 comprises 13 residues. The V end lost 3 bases, the J end lost 3 bases, and 5 bases lay between the germline ends.

The rearrangement joins TRBV25-1 to TRBJ1-4, with D tentatively TRBD1 (5 bases). CDR3 size: 16 residues. Germline lookup yields CDR1 MGHDK and CDR2 SYGVNS. V was cut by 7 bases and J by 0 bases, with 15 bases left in between. The CDR3 protein is CASKEGRIATNEKLFF. The CDR3, as DNA: TGTGCCAGCAAGGAGGGACGGATTGCAACTAATGAAAAACTGTTTTTT.

The chain recombines TRBV7-2 with TRBJ2-2; weak D call: TRBD1 (5 bases). Between the trimmed V and J ends, which lost 10 bases and 3 bases, there was a span of 15 bases. The CDR3 runs to 14 residues. CDR1 and CDR2 (germline): SGHTA, FQGNSA. In DNA, the CDR3 is TGTGCCACAGCCGAAAGGGGATACACCGGGGAGCTGTTTTTT. Protein: CATAERGYTGELFF. Looking up the rest from reference TRBV7-2 and TRBJ2-2 gives the full variable domain: GAGVSQSPSNKVTEKGKDVELRCDPISGHTALYWYRQSLGQGLEFLIYFQGNSAPDKSGLPSDRFSAERTGGSVSTLTIQRTQQEDSAVYLCATAERGYTGELFFGEGSRLTVL.

This sequence joins TRBV30 and TRBJ1-6, with D unresolved. V was trimmed by 2 bases and J by 13 bases, leaving 12 bases between them. The CDR3 consists of 12 residues. Germline values: CDR1 GTSNPN, CDR2 SVGIG (reference sequence). CDR3 protein: CAWSPGGRPLHF. DNA of the CDR3: TGTGCCTGGAGTCCGGGCGGTCGGCCCCTCCACTTT.

This clone was recorded once. This chain joins TRBV7-2 and TRBJ1-6, with D perhaps matching TRBD1 (6 bases). The germline V gene has CDR1 SGHTA and CDR2 FQGNSA. Trimming took off 0 bases at V and 10 bases at J, with 10 bases between the two ends. This CDR3 is 14 amino acids long. The CDR3 sequence is CASSLAVQGSPLHF. In nucleotides, the CDR3 is TGTGCCAGCAGCTTAGCCGTACAGGGATCACCCCTCCACTTT.

The genes are TRBV3-1 (or the pseudogene TRBV3-2) and TRBJ1-4; unclear D gene. With 0 bases removed from V and 7 bases from J, the gap between germline ends came to 0 bases. CDR3 length: 11 amino acids. Germline V gene sequence: CDR1 LGHDT, CDR2 YNNKEL (reference sequence). CDR3 residues: CASSQDEKLFF. The CDR3 coding sequence is TGTGCCAGCAGCCAAGATGAAAAACTGTTTTTT.

This clone was observed once. For the CDR3, the DNA is TGTGCCAGCAGCCCCCCCTTCTACGAGCAGTACTTC. Translated: CASSPPFYEQYF. The chain links TRBV6-2 or TRBV6-3 to TRBJ2-7; unclear D gene. Germline V gene lookup returns CDR1 MNHEY and CDR2 SVGEGT. The CDR3 sequence is 12 residues long. The V end lost 6 bases, the J end lost 3 bases, and 9 bases lay between the germline ends.

This chain connects TRBV2 to TRBJ2-6, with a possible D match to TRBD1 (5 bases). Trimming cost V 6 bases and J 1 base, with 16 bases left between them. In germline, CDR1 is SNHLY, CDR2 FYNNEI. This CDR3 is built from 17 residues. CDR3 loop: CASRLRAARSGANVLTF. CDR3 DNA sequence: TGTGCCAGCAGACTCAGGGCGGCAAGGTCTGGGGCCAACGTCCTGACTTTC. The full variable domain, rest sourced from reference TRBV2 and TRBJ2-6, is EPEVTQTPSHQVTQMGQEVILRCVPISNHLYFYWYRQILGQKVEFLVSFYNNEISEKSEIFDDQFSVERPDGSNFTLKIRSTKLEDSAMYFCASRLRAARSGANVLTFGAGSRLTVL.

This sequence joins TRBV7-2 and TRBJ2-1; D is perhaps TRBD1 (6 bases). V was shortened by 1 base and J by 5 bases, with 15 bases between the two germline ends. In germline, CDR1 is SGHTA, CDR2 FQGNSA. This CDR3 is built from 16 residues. Here the CDR3 reads CASSLGQVPSHNEQFF. CDR3 nucleotides: TGTGCCAGCAGCTTAGGACAGGTTCCCTCGCACAATGAGCAGTTCTTC.

This chain uses TRBV4-1 with TRBJ1-2; the D is unclear. Trimming pared 0 bases from V and 5 bases from J, leaving 13 bases between. Germline CDR1 MGHRA, CDR2 YSYEKL. This CDR3 contains 15 residues. The CDR3 loop reads CASSQEAALGYGYTF. CDR3 bases: TGCGCCAGCAGCCAAGAGGCGGCTCTTGGGTATGGCTACACCTTC.

V and J are TRBV10-1 and TRBJ2-7, with TRBD2 identical over 13 bases. J lost 4 bases, V lost 3 bases, and 3 bases had no gene match. This CDR3 is built from 15 residues. Germline CDR1 WNHNN, CDR2 SYGVQD (reference sequence). The CDR3 loop reads CASSEGLAGVYEQYF. Here the CDR3 DNA reads TGCGCCAGCAGTGAAGGACTAGCGGGAGTGTACGAGCAGTACTTC.

This clone was detected only a few times. The chain has TRBV11-2 and TRBJ2-2, with D perhaps being TRBD1 or TRBD2 (5 bases each). The CDR3 sequence is 15 residues long. Germline V gene lookup returns CDR1 SGHAT and CDR2 FQNNGV. V was trimmed by 6 bases and J by 2 bases, leaving 13 bases between them. The CDR3 nucleotides read TGTGCCAGCAGGTTGCCAGGGAGAAACACCGGGGAGCTGTTTTTT. It yields the protein CASRLPGRNTGELFF.

J is TRBJ2-6 and V is TRBV28; D remains ambiguous. CDR3 length: 16 amino acids. V was trimmed by 4 bases and J by 1 base, leaving 11 bases between them. CDR1 is MDHEN, CDR2 SYDVKM, per germline. Here the CDR3 DNA reads TGTGCCAGCAGTTCCCCTTGGAGTTCTGGGGCCAACGTCCTGACTTTC. It is translated as CASSSPWSSGANVLTF.

The chain couples TRBV3-1 (or the pseudogene TRBV3-2) to TRBJ1-6; D might be TRBD1 (6 bases). The CDR3 totals 15 residues. V shed 2 bases and J shed 8 bases, with 13 bases lying between them. Per germline, CDR1 LGHDT and CDR2 YNNKEL (reference sequence). The CDR3 sequence is CASSQLAGGDSPLHF. For the CDR3, the DNA is TGTGCCAGCAGCCAACTGGCCGGGGGCGATTCACCCCTCCACTTT.

This sequence joins TRBV5-4 and TRBJ2-7, with D unclear. The CDR3 spans 14 residues. V dropped 0 bases and J dropped 5 bases, with 12 bases sitting between them. CDR1 is SGHNT and CDR2 is YYREEE in the germline V gene (reference sequence). In DNA, the CDR3 is TGTGCCAGCAGCTTGGCCGGGCCAGGCGACGAGCAGTACTTC. This gives the protein CASSLAGPGDEQYF.

CDR3 nucleotide sequence: TGTGCCACGAGAGGAGTCTTGAGCGACTACGAGCAGTACTTC. Translating gives CATRGVLSDYEQYF. V is TRBV10-3 and J is TRBJ2-7, with D unresolved. CDR3 length equals 14 residues. V lost 10 bases, J lost 3 bases, and 19 bases lay in between. Germline V gene data show CDR1 as ENHRY and CDR2 as SYGVKD.

V usage is TRBV7-3 and J usage is TRBJ2-2; possible D gene TRBD1, 5 bases. The CDR3 covers 14 residues. V dropped 4 bases and J dropped 5 bases, with 11 bases sitting between them. Germline loops: CDR1 SGHTA, CDR2 FQGTGA. The CDR3 is CASSSAAGTGELFF. Written as DNA, the CDR3 is TGTGCCAGCAGCTCCGCGGCAGGGACCGGGGAGCTGTTTTTT.

This CDR3 reads CASSIGGGGLSYEQYF. The DNA of the CDR3 is TGTGCCAGTAGTATAGGAGGCGGAGGGCTGTCCTACGAGCAGTACTTC. This chain uses TRBV19 with TRBJ2-7; perhaps TRBD2 as D (6 bases). The germline CDR1 and CDR2 sequences are LNHDA and SQIVND (reference sequence). This CDR3 is built from 16 residues. V was cut by 1 base and J by 1 base, with 14 bases left in between.

This chain links TRBV7-2 with TRBJ2-3; 9 nucleotides line up with TRBD2. The CDR3 runs to 16 residues. J gave up 2 bases and V 0 bases, and 3 bases lay outside the gene matches. Germline loops: CDR1 SGHTA, CDR2 FQGNSA. The CDR3 sequence: CASSLASGGVTDTQYF. In DNA form, the CDR3 reads TGTGCCAGCAGCTTAGCTAGCGGGGGAGTCACAGATACGCAGTATTTT.